This T cell receptor (beta chain) was documented in a study of blood T cell repertoires in COVID-19. The CDR3 is made up of 16 amino acids. CDR1 is SGHRS, CDR2 YFSETQ, per germline. The germline V and J ends were trimmed by 0 bases and 2 bases, with 11 bases remaining between them. The assay was immunoSEQ multiplex PCR, and TCRdb's table has in-frame clones only and misses some. The data hold about 60,000 clones, with almost 90% observed a single time. The rearrangement joins TRBV5-1 to TRBJ2-2, with D uncertain. Sequencing used peripheral blood. This receptor was taken from a man between 60 and 75 years old with active COVID-19. CDR3 amino acids: CASSLGGAVNTGELFF. The CDR3 nucleotides read TGCGCCAGCAGCTTGGGAGGCGCGGTAAACACCGGGGAGCTGTTTTTT.